These 31 T cell receptor beta chains came from one sample sequenced in a study of technical replicates of blood from a few donors. Sequencing was performed with immunoSEQ multiplex PCR; in TCRdb, only in-frame clones are kept and a portion is missing. The table includes tens of thousands of clones, over 95% detected once. The sample taken for sequencing was T cells isolated from PBMCs. These receptors all stem from a human donor in good health.

The chain joins TRBV5-1 to TRBJ2-2; TRBD2 matches at 8 bases. The CDR3 spans 16 residues. V lost 2 bases and J lost 1; bases outside the gene matches: 4. From germline, CDR1 is SGHRS and CDR2 YFSETQ. This CDR3 is CASSFTSGLNTGELFF. The CDR3 bases are TGCGCCAGCAGCTTTACTAGCGGATTGAACACCGGGGAGCTGTTTTTT.

The rearrangement joins TRBV6-1 to TRBJ2-7; 8 bases line up with TRBD1. Germline trimming cut 2 bases from V and 2 bases from J; bases unmatched to any gene: 5. The CDR3 totals 15 residues. Germline-derived CDR1 and CDR2 are MNHNS and SASEGT. CDR3 DNA sequence: TGTGCCAGCAGTGAAAGACAGGGGTGGGCCTACGAGCAGTACTTC. Translation gives CASSERQGWAYEQYF.

V usage is TRBV27 and J usage is TRBJ2-5; D is possibly TRBD1 (6 bases). The CDR3 runs 13 residues. Germline V lookup: CDR1 MNHEY, CDR2 SMNVEV (reference sequence). The V end was cut by 4 bases, the J end by 4 bases, with 10 bases between. CDR3 sequence (DNA): TGTGCCAGCAGTTCCAAACAGGGAGAGACCCAGTACTTC. The encoded protein is CASSSKQGETQYF.

The rearrangement joins TRBV4-2 to TRBJ2-7; TRBD2 aligns across 8 bases. Germline trimming cut 0 bases from V and 5 bases from J; bases unmatched to any gene: 6. The CDR3 covers 15 residues. Germline loops: CDR1 LGHNA, CDR2 YNFKEQ. The CDR3 sequence: CASSQELQRENEQYF. The CDR3 region has the DNA TGTGCCAGCAGCCAAGAACTTCAGCGGGAGAACGAGCAGTACTTC.

This clone was seen a single time. The V and J genes are TRBV27 and TRBJ2-3, with 8 positions matching TRBD1. The germline V gene has CDR1 MNHEY and CDR2 SMNVEV (reference sequence). The J segment lost 5 bases and the V segment lost 8 bases, leaving 6 bases of the junction unmatched. This CDR3 comprises 13 residues. The chain's CDR3 is CASQTGVGDTQYF. In nucleotides, the CDR3 is TGTGCCAGCCAGACAGGGGTGGGAGATACGCAGTATTTT.

The chain recombines TRBV9 with TRBJ1-1, with TRBD1 matching over 9 bases. Germline V gene sequence: CDR1 SGDLS, CDR2 YYNGEE. The CDR3 consists of 15 residues. Unmatched junction bases numbered 8, after V lost 0 bases and J lost 8 bases. DNA for the CDR3: TGTGCCAGCAGCGTAGATACAGGGGGCATAGGGGAAGCTTTCTTT. The encoded protein is CASSVDTGGIGEAFF.

The V gene is TRBV30, the J gene TRBJ2-7; D is possibly TRBD2 (6 bases). V lost 2 bases and J lost 5, with 7 bases in between. CDR1 GTSNPN and CDR2 SVGIG come from the germline V gene (reference sequence). The CDR3 contains 11 residues. The CDR3 nucleotides are TGTGCCTGGAGTTGGAGGGACGAGCAGTACTTC. It is translated as CAWSWRDEQYF. Combining the CDR3 with reference TRBV30 and TRBJ2-7 gives the whole variable domain SQTIHQWPATLVQPVGSPLSLECTVEGTSNPNLYWYRQAAGRGLQLLFYSVGIGQISSEVPQNLSASRPQDRQFILSSKKLLLSDSGFYLCAWSWRDEQYFGPGTRLTVT.

V usage is TRBV30 and J usage is TRBJ2-7; 7 bases agree with TRBD1. The trim removed 4 bases at V and 0 bases at J, leaving 3 bases unmatched. Germline-derived CDR1 and CDR2 are GTSNPN and SVGIG (reference sequence). CDR3 size: 13 residues. CDR3 nucleotides: TGTGCCTGGAACCGGGACAGCTCCTACGAGCAGTACTTC. It encodes CAWNRDSSYEQYF.

The CDR3 loop is CASSLRLAGGRNEQFF. CDR3 in DNA: TGTGCCAGCAGCTTGCGACTAGCGGGAGGTCGGAATGAGCAGTTCTTC. This sequence joins TRBV21-1 and TRBJ2-1; the listed D gene, TRBD2, was not tested against the DNA. TRBV21-1 is given as a pseudogene. The CDR3 consists of 16 residues.

The genes are TRBV7-9 and TRBJ1-1; D ambiguous. The CDR3 is 12 amino acids. V lost 5 bases to trimming and J lost 4 bases, with 8 bases between them. From germline, CDR1 is SEHNR and CDR2 FQNEAQ (reference sequence). The DNA of the CDR3 is TGTGCCAGCAGCCCGGGAGGCACTGAAGCTTTCTTT. It translates to CASSPGGTEAFF.

The rearrangement joins TRBV9 to TRBJ2-5; 8 positions agree with TRBD1. The CDR3 runs to 14 residues. The germline gives CDR1 SGDLS, CDR2 YYNGEE. The V segment lost 3 bases and the J segment 5 bases; nucleotides outside the gene matches: 6. The CDR3 spells CASSAPGQVETQYF. The CDR3 DNA is TGTGCCAGCAGCGCCCCGGGACAGGTGGAGACCCAGTACTTC.

The table lists this clone with a count of one. This chain joins TRBV5-6 and TRBJ1-4; 7 nucleotides agree with TRBD1. V lost 4 bases to trimming and J lost 8 bases; unmatched junction nucleotides: 5. The germline gives CDR1 SGHDT, CDR2 YYEEEE. This CDR3 region has 13 residues. The CDR3 DNA is TGTGCCAGCAGCCCGAACAGGGGCGAAAAACTGTTTTTT. This translates into CASSPNRGEKLFF.

This rearrangement joins TRBV7-2 to TRBJ1-2, with a tentative D call TRBD1 (6 bases). Trimming cost V 5 bases and J 8 bases, with 15 bases left between them. This CDR3 has 13 amino acids. The V gene's germline CDR1 is SGHTA and CDR2 FQGNSA. CDR3 region: CASSPDRRPGYTF. CDR3 in DNA: TGTGCCAGCAGCCCAGACAGGCGGCCAGGCTACACCTTC.

The CDR3 is CASSSGRSSGEQYF. DNA for the CDR3: TGTGCCAGCAGCTCCGGGAGATCGTCAGGCGAGCAGTACTTC. The rearrangement joins TRBV11-2 to TRBJ2-7; TRBD2 might be the D (6 bases). Trimming removed 4 bases at V and 6 bases at J, with 16 bases between. The CDR3 has 14 residues. Looked up from germline, CDR1 is SGHAT and CDR2 is FQNNGV.

The CDR3: CASSLAGLEKLFF. The CDR3 DNA sequence: TGTGCCAGCTCACTCGCGGGACTAGAAAAACTGTTTTTT. This chain connects TRBV18 to TRBJ1-4; D perhaps matches TRBD1 (5 bases). The CDR3 extends over 13 amino acids. V lost 4 bases and J 8 bases, leaving 11 bases between the germline ends. The V gene's germline CDR1 is KGHSH and CDR2 LQKENI.

The rearrangement links TRBV15 to TRBJ2-3; tentative D call: TRBD2 (5 bases). The CDR3 is 15 residues long. Trimming stripped 5 bases from V and 2 bases from J, with 14 bases between. Germline CDR1 and CDR2: LNHNV and YYDKDF (reference sequence). The CDR3 region has the DNA TGTGCCACCAGCCTCAGAGCGGCGATCACAGATACGCAGTATTTT. It encodes CATSLRAAITDTQYF.

The chain joins TRBV2 to TRBJ1-1, with D unresolved. V was cut by 3 bases and J by 1 base, with 18 bases left in between. The germline gives CDR1 SNHLY, CDR2 FYNNEI. CDR3 size: 17 residues. CDR3 sequence: CASSDEAAGMENTEAFF. Here the CDR3 DNA reads TGTGCCAGCAGTGATGAAGCCGCCGGGATGGAGAACACTGAAGCTTTCTTT.

V gene TRBV6-1 combines with J gene TRBJ2-5, with 7 bases identical to TRBD1. Per the germline V gene, CDR1 is MNHNS and CDR2 is SASEGT. The ends lost 5 bases at V and 4 bases at J; junction bases unmatched: 7. The CDR3 spans 14 residues. This chain's CDR3 is CASSHRGLAETQYF. The CDR3 DNA reads as TGTGCCAGCAGTCACAGGGGTCTAGCAGAGACCCAGTACTTC.

V gene TRBV11-1 combines with J gene TRBJ2-7, with D perhaps matching TRBD1 (5 bases). Trimming pared 5 bases from V and 7 bases from J, leaving 18 bases between. This CDR3 has 14 residues. CDR1 SGHAT and CDR2 FQDESV come from the germline V gene (reference sequence). CDR3 amino acids: CASSNQLGVREQYF. For the CDR3, the DNA is TGTGCCAGCAGCAATCAGCTAGGGGTGAGGGAGCAGTACTTC.

The V gene is TRBV10-3, the J gene TRBJ1-1; D uncertain. Germline V gives CDR1 ENHRY, CDR2 SYGVKD. Trimming stripped 4 bases from V and 1 base from J, with 10 bases between. CDR3 size: 14 residues. The CDR3 region is CAISGEGQNTEAFF. The CDR3 DNA sequence: TGTGCCATCAGTGGGGAGGGCCAGAACACTGAAGCTTTCTTT.

The chain couples TRBV19 to TRBJ2-1; D perhaps matches TRBD1 (6 bases). The V end was cut by 2 bases, the J end by 4 bases, with 9 bases between. The germline V gene encodes CDR1 LNHDA and CDR2 SQIVND (reference sequence). This CDR3 comprises 14 residues. DNA for the CDR3: TGTGCCAGTAGTATAAGACAGGAGTACAATGAGCAGTTCTTC. This gives the protein CASSIRQEYNEQFF.

The genes are TRBV11-2 and TRBJ2-1; D may be TRBD2 (5 bases). The CDR3 length is 13 residues. V lost 3 bases, J lost 5 bases, and 8 bases lay in between. The V gene's germline CDR1 is SGHAT and CDR2 FQNNGV. The CDR3 loop reads CASSFSGNNEQFF. The DNA for the CDR3 is TGTGCCAGCAGCTTCAGCGGCAACAATGAGCAGTTCTTC.

This clone appeared a few times. This chain connects TRBV7-3 to TRBJ2-7, with 7 bases identical to TRBD1. Germline assignment: CDR1 SGHTA and CDR2 FQGTGA. This CDR3 is built from 15 residues. Trimming removed 6 bases from V and 2 bases from J; junction bases left unmatched: 10. The CDR3 loop reads CASSPGTVVAYEQYF. The DNA of the CDR3 is TGTGCCAGCAGTCCCGGGACAGTCGTTGCCTACGAGCAGTACTTC.

In DNA form, the CDR3 reads TGCGCCAGCAGCCATACGGACAGAGACACTGAAGCTTTCTTT. Its protein is CASSHTDRDTEAFF. The rearrangement uses TRBV4-1 and TRBJ1-1; D perhaps matches TRBD1 (6 bases). The germline V gene encodes CDR1 MGHRA and CDR2 YSYEKL. V lost 3 bases, J lost 3 bases, and 11 bases lay in between. The CDR3 runs to 14 residues.

This clone has only one observation. CDR3 in amino acids: CASRGDWTAQFF. Here the CDR3 DNA reads TGTGCCAGCAGGGGGGACTGGACTGCGCAGTTCTTC. This chain links TRBV6-5 with TRBJ2-1; D possibly corresponds to TRBD2 (6 bases). This CDR3 comprises 12 residues. Trimming left V 6 bases short and J 12 bases short, with 15 bases between. Germline assignment: CDR1 MNHEY and CDR2 SVGAGI.

This clone was seen only once. The chain links TRBV5-4 to TRBJ2-7; 11 bases map to TRBD2. The CDR3 totals 13 residues. J lost 6 bases, V lost 4 bases, and 3 bases had no gene match. Germline V lookup: CDR1 SGHNT, CDR2 YYREEE (reference sequence). The CDR3 reads CASSPGLAGEQYF. As DNA, the CDR3 is TGTGCCAGCAGCCCCGGACTAGCGGGCGAGCAGTACTTC.

The genes are TRBV5-1 and TRBJ1-1, with D possibly being TRBD1 (6 bases). Germline V CDR1 and CDR2: SGHRS, YFSETQ. CDR3 length equals 15 residues. V was clipped by 3 bases and J by 3 bases, with 15 bases between them. The CDR3: CASSWNGQPDTEAFF. The CDR3, as DNA: TGCGCCAGCAGCTGGAACGGACAGCCGGACACTGAAGCTTTCTTT. Full variable domain (rest looked up from reference TRBV5-1 and TRBJ1-1): KAGVTQTPRYLIKTRGQQVTLSCSPISGHRSVSWYQQTPGQGLQFLFEYFSETQRNKGNFPGRFSGRQFSNSRSEMNVSTLELGDSALYLCASSWNGQPDTEAFFGQGTRLTVV.

The chain carries TRBV5-1 and TRBJ1-1; D is perhaps TRBD1 (6 bases). Germline CDR1 and CDR2: SGHRS and YFSETQ. Trimming removed 1 base from V and 1 base from J, with 11 bases in between. The CDR3 has 15 residues. CDR3 residues: CASSLMGAGNTEAFF. CDR3 nucleotides: TGCGCCAGCAGCTTGATGGGGGCAGGGAACACTGAAGCTTTCTTT.

The genes are TRBV7-3 and TRBJ2-3; 13 nucleotides align to TRBD2. The germline CDR1 and CDR2 sequences are SGHTA and FQGTGA. This CDR3 spans 16 amino acids. J was trimmed by 4 bases and V by 4 bases; bases with no gene match: 5. The CDR3 is CASSSRLAGGSDTQYF. CDR3 nucleotide sequence: TGTGCCAGCAGCTCCAGACTAGCGGGAGGATCAGATACGCAGTATTTT.

This sequence joins TRBV9 and TRBJ2-1; 8 positions agree with TRBD2. Germline V gene data show CDR1 as SGDLS and CDR2 as YYNGEE. Trimming removed 0 bases from V and 3 bases from J; junction bases left unmatched: 5. The CDR3 sequence is 16 residues long. The CDR3 sequence: CASSVATSGSYNEQFF. Written as DNA, the CDR3 is TGTGCCAGCAGCGTAGCTACGAGCGGGAGCTACAATGAGCAGTTCTTC.

The V gene is TRBV4-1, the J gene TRBJ1-2; 7 positions match TRBD1. CDR1 is MGHRA and CDR2 is YSYEKL in the germline V gene. V lost 3 bases and J lost 4; bases outside the gene matches: 8. The CDR3 covers 15 residues. CDR3 residues: CASSQVAGGIYGYTF. CDR3 DNA: TGCGCCAGCAGCCAGGTAGCAGGGGGAATCTATGGCTACACCTTC.